The rows below give T cell receptor beta chains drawn from one sample of a study of T cell changes during pregnancy in multiple sclerosis. Some clones are missing from TCRdb's copy, which holds only in-frame ones; the method was immunoSEQ multiplex PCR. The profile shows around 30,000 clones, about 84% of them singletons. The material was CD8+ T cells from peripheral blood mononuclear cells, obtained after pregnancy. All receptors come from a female donor with multiple sclerosis, enrolled in a pregnancy study. Each CDR3 is given with its conserved first and last residue. The order of the fields is J gene, clone size, D gene, V gene, CDR3 length, CDR3 DNA, CDR3 protein. D genes are given only for firm matches. Expanded clones are given a class, and other clones once, few, many or no size at all.

j_gene: TRBJ1-2
abundance: .
d_gene: TRBD1
v_gene: TRBV14
len: 15
CDR3nt: TGTGCCAGCAGCCAAGCCGAGGACAGGGGCTATGGCTACACCTTC
CDR3aa: CASSQAEDRGYGYTF

j_gene: TRBJ1-2
abundance: .
d_gene: TRBD1
v_gene: TRBV5-4
len: 13
CDR3nt: TGTGCCAGCAGCTTTAGCAGGGGGTATGGCTACACCTTC
CDR3aa: CASSFSRGYGYTF

j_gene: TRBJ1-4
abundance: .
d_gene: .
v_gene: TRBV2
len: 15
CDR3nt: TGTGCCAGCAGTGAAGGGGGGCTTCCTAATGAAAAACTGTTTTTT
CDR3aa: CASSEGGLPNEKLFF

j_gene: TRBJ2-5
abundance: .
d_gene: TRBD2
v_gene: TRBV6-4
len: 14
CDR3nt: TGTGCCAGCAGTGAGCGGGGGGGCCAAGAGACCCAGTACTTC
CDR3aa: CASSERGGQETQYF

j_gene: TRBJ2-2
abundance: .
d_gene: TRBD2
v_gene: TRBV9
len: 18
CDR3nt: TGTGCCAGCAGCGTAGGGAGACGGGGGGGACACCACACCGGGGAGCTGTTTTTT
CDR3aa: CASSVGRRGGHHTGELFF

j_gene: TRBJ2-7
abundance: .
d_gene: .
v_gene: TRBV23-1
len: 13
CDR3nt: TGCGCCAACCTCCGGGGGTCTAGTGCCGAGCAGTACTTC
CDR3aa: CANLRGSSAEQYF

j_gene: TRBJ2-3
abundance: .
d_gene: TRBD2
v_gene: TRBV5-6
len: 17
CDR3nt: TGTGCCAGCAGCACCCAGTTTCTAGCGGGGGAGGGAGATACGCAGTATTTT
CDR3aa: CASSTQFLAGEGDTQYF

j_gene: TRBJ1-2
abundance: .
d_gene: TRBD1
v_gene: TRBV7-2
len: 17
CDR3nt: TGTGCCAGCAGCTCAGGGGGCCGTGAGGTTGGGTTCTATGGCTACACCTTC
CDR3aa: CASSSGGREVGFYGYTF

j_gene: TRBJ2-1
abundance: .
d_gene: TRBD2
v_gene: TRBV6-1
len: 16
CDR3nt: TGTGCCAGCAGTGAATCGGAGGGGCGGGGGGACAATGAGCAGTTCTTC
CDR3aa: CASSESEGRGDNEQFF

j_gene: TRBJ1-6
abundance: few
d_gene: .
v_gene: TRBV7-9
len: 12
CDR3nt: TGTGCCAGCAGCGAACAGGGTTCACCCCTCCACTTT
CDR3aa: CASSEQGSPLHF

j_gene: TRBJ2-1
abundance: .
d_gene: .
v_gene: TRBV29-1
len: 11
CDR3nt: TGCAGCGTCCCAGGGAAGGGTGAGCAGTTCTTC
CDR3aa: CSVPGKGEQFF

j_gene: TRBJ2-7
abundance: .
d_gene: .
v_gene: TRBV19
len: 14
CDR3nt: TGTGCCAGTAGTCCCTGGGGGGTTTTCTACGAGCAGTACTTC
CDR3aa: CASSPWGVFYEQYF

j_gene: TRBJ1-2
abundance: few
d_gene: .
v_gene: TRBV11-2
len: 14
CDR3nt: TGTGCCAGCAGCTTAGAAAGGGAGGGACGAGGCTACACCTTC
CDR3aa: CASSLEREGRGYTF

j_gene: TRBJ1-2
abundance: .
d_gene: .
v_gene: TRBV2
len: 15
CDR3nt: TGTGCCAGCAGCGCAACAGGGTTGAGGGACTATGGCTACACCTTC
CDR3aa: CASSATGLRDYGYTF

j_gene: TRBJ1-1
abundance: .
d_gene: TRBD1
v_gene: TRBV13
len: 14
CDR3nt: TGTGCCAGCAACAGAGGGGGCGGGCTTACTGAAGCTTTCTTT
CDR3aa: CASNRGGGLTEAFF

j_gene: TRBJ2-7
abundance: .
d_gene: TRBD1
v_gene: TRBV27
len: 14
CDR3nt: TGTGCCAGCAGTATCGACAGGGACCCGTACGAGCAGTACTTC
CDR3aa: CASSIDRDPYEQYF

j_gene: TRBJ2-1
abundance: .
d_gene: TRBD2
v_gene: TRBV7-8
len: 18
CDR3nt: TGTGCCAGCAGCTTAGCATGGACTAGCGCGAGCTCCTACAATGAGCAGTTCTTC
CDR3aa: CASSLAWTSASSYNEQFF

j_gene: TRBJ2-5
abundance: once
d_gene: TRBD2
v_gene: TRBV28
len: 16
CDR3nt: TGTGCCAGCAGTTTGGATCGGGGGGGCGGGCGAGAGACCCAGTACTTC
CDR3aa: CASSLDRGGGRETQYF

j_gene: TRBJ1-6
abundance: .
d_gene: .
v_gene: TRBV10-3
len: 15
CDR3nt: TGTGCCATCAGTGAAGAGGGGGGGCCAAGTTCACCCCTCCACTTT
CDR3aa: CAISEEGGPSSPLHF

j_gene: TRBJ2-2
abundance: .
d_gene: .
v_gene: TRBV6-6
len: 13
CDR3nt: TGTGCCAGCAGTTCCGGGGAGGCCGGGGAGCTGTTTTTT
CDR3aa: CASSSGEAGELFF

j_gene: TRBJ1-4
abundance: .
d_gene: TRBD1
v_gene: TRBV4-1
len: 14
CDR3nt: TGCGCCAGCACCCTGAGGGACAGGAATGAAAAACTGTTTTTT
CDR3aa: CASTLRDRNEKLFF

j_gene: TRBJ1-2
abundance: .
d_gene: TRBD1
v_gene: TRBV7-8
len: 16
CDR3nt: TGTGCCAGCAGCCTAACAGGGGATAGGGCGTTCTATGGCTACACCTTC
CDR3aa: CASSLTGDRAFYGYTF

j_gene: TRBJ2-1
abundance: once
d_gene: TRBD2
v_gene: TRBV2
len: 20
CDR3nt: TGTGCCAGCAGTGAATTCCCCGGGACTAGCGGGGGGGCAAGGTACAATGAGCAGTTCTTC
CDR3aa: CASSEFPGTSGGARYNEQFF

j_gene: TRBJ1-6
abundance: .
d_gene: TRBD1
v_gene: TRBV27
len: 14
CDR3nt: TGTGCCAGCAGTTCCTCAAGGGGGCTGGCACCCCTCCACTTT
CDR3aa: CASSSSRGLAPLHF

j_gene: TRBJ1-5
abundance: .
d_gene: TRBD1
v_gene: TRBV4-1
len: 14
CDR3nt: TGCGCCAGCAGCCAGCTGACAGGGTTACAGCCCCAGCATTTT
CDR3aa: CASSQLTGLQPQHF

j_gene: TRBJ2-7
abundance: .
d_gene: .
v_gene: TRBV6-1
len: 14
CDR3nt: TGTGCCAGCAGTGAGGGATTCGGAGGCTACGAGCAGTACTTC
CDR3aa: CASSEGFGGYEQYF

j_gene: TRBJ1-6
abundance: .
d_gene: TRBD1
v_gene: TRBV9
len: 17
CDR3nt: TGTGCCAGCAGCCCCCGAAAACCGACAGGGTATTTTTCACCCCTCCACTTT
CDR3aa: CASSPRKPTGYFSPLHF

j_gene: TRBJ2-1
abundance: .
d_gene: TRBD2
v_gene: TRBV10-1
len: 18
CDR3nt: TGCGCCAGCAGTGTATCACCACCGGGACTAGGTATCTACAATGAGCAGTTCTTC
CDR3aa: CASSVSPPGLGIYNEQFF

j_gene: TRBJ2-2
abundance: .
d_gene: .
v_gene: TRBV11-2
len: 14
CDR3nt: TGTGCCAGCAGCTTCGGCAGGGTGCCCGGGGAGCTGTTTTTT
CDR3aa: CASSFGRVPGELFF

j_gene: TRBJ1-5
abundance: .
d_gene: .
v_gene: TRBV19
len: 14
CDR3nt: TGTGCCAGTAGTCTTCGGGACTTTAATCAGCCCCAGCATTTT
CDR3aa: CASSLRDFNQPQHF

j_gene: TRBJ2-5
abundance: .
d_gene: .
v_gene: TRBV30
len: 13
CDR3nt: TGTGCCTGGAGGACTGCGTACCAAGAGACCCAGTACTTC
CDR3aa: CAWRTAYQETQYF

j_gene: TRBJ2-1
abundance: .
d_gene: TRBD1
v_gene: TRBV18
len: 13
CDR3nt: TGTGCCAGCTCATCGGACAGGTTGGATGAGCAGTTCTTC
CDR3aa: CASSSDRLDEQFF

j_gene: TRBJ1-2
abundance: .
d_gene: .
v_gene: TRBV9
len: 13
CDR3nt: TGTGCCAGCAGCGTTGGTGGTAGCCATGGCTACACCTTC
CDR3aa: CASSVGGSHGYTF

j_gene: TRBJ2-3
abundance: .
d_gene: TRBD1
v_gene: TRBV9
len: 15
CDR3nt: TGTGCCAGCAGCGTCGGGACAGGTAGCACAGATACGCAGTATTTT
CDR3aa: CASSVGTGSTDTQYF

j_gene: TRBJ2-2
abundance: .
d_gene: .
v_gene: TRBV27
len: 14
CDR3nt: TGTGCCAGCAGTTTAACTTTCGGTCTGAGGGAGCTGTTTTTT
CDR3aa: CASSLTFGLRELFF

j_gene: TRBJ2-3
abundance: .
d_gene: .
v_gene: TRBV6-4
len: 15
CDR3nt: TGTGCCAGCAGTGACGGGGGGGCAAGCACAGATACGCAGTATTTT
CDR3aa: CASSDGGASTDTQYF

j_gene: TRBJ2-1
abundance: .
d_gene: .
v_gene: TRBV27
len: 17
CDR3nt: TGTGCCAGCAGTTTTGGAGACGCGGGGCCATCCTACAATGAGCAGTTCTTC
CDR3aa: CASSFGDAGPSYNEQFF

j_gene: TRBJ2-7
abundance: many
d_gene: TRBD1
v_gene: TRBV6-4
len: 15
CDR3nt: TGTGCCAGCAGTGAGGGACAGGGGGGATCCTACGAGCAGTACTTC
CDR3aa: CASSEGQGGSYEQYF

j_gene: TRBJ2-1
abundance: .
d_gene: .
v_gene: TRBV27
len: 12
CDR3nt: TGTGCCAGCAGCCCCGGGTACAATGAGCAGTTCTTC
CDR3aa: CASSPGYNEQFF

j_gene: TRBJ1-1
abundance: .
d_gene: TRBD1
v_gene: TRBV27
len: 16
CDR3nt: TGTGCCAGCAGTTTATCCCCACAGGGGGCGGACACTGAAGCTTTCTTT
CDR3aa: CASSLSPQGADTEAFF

j_gene: TRBJ1-6
abundance: .
d_gene: TRBD1
v_gene: TRBV30
len: 15
CDR3nt: TGTGCCTGGAGTTCTACAGGGGGCTATAATTCACCCCTCCACTTT
CDR3aa: CAWSSTGGYNSPLHF

j_gene: TRBJ2-5
abundance: .
d_gene: TRBD2
v_gene: TRBV11-2
len: 15
CDR3nt: TGTGCCAGCAGCTTAGTACTAGCGAGTCAAGAGACCCAGTACTTC
CDR3aa: CASSLVLASQETQYF

j_gene: TRBJ2-5
abundance: .
d_gene: .
v_gene: TRBV11-3
len: 12
CDR3nt: TGTGCCAGCAGCTTAAACGGGAGGACCCAGTACTTC
CDR3aa: CASSLNGRTQYF

j_gene: TRBJ1-5
abundance: .
d_gene: TRBD1
v_gene: TRBV15
len: 16
CDR3nt: TGTGCCACCAGCATCTACAGGGGGCGCGGCAATCAGCCCCAGCATTTT
CDR3aa: CATSIYRGRGNQPQHF

j_gene: TRBJ2-6
abundance: once
d_gene: .
v_gene: TRBV9
len: 16
CDR3nt: TGTGCCAGCAGCGCTTCAGGGGTCTCCGGGGCCAACGTCCTGACTTTC
CDR3aa: CASSASGVSGANVLTF

j_gene: TRBJ2-1
abundance: .
d_gene: .
v_gene: TRBV30
len: 11
CDR3nt: TGTGCCTGGAGCGACGGGGGATGGCAGTTCTTC
CDR3aa: CAWSDGGWQFF

j_gene: TRBJ2-1
abundance: .
d_gene: .
v_gene: TRBV7-9
len: 13
CDR3nt: TGTGCCAGCAGCTTAGGGGCATACAATGAGCAGTTCTTC
CDR3aa: CASSLGAYNEQFF

j_gene: TRBJ1-2
abundance: .
d_gene: TRBD1
v_gene: TRBV5-4
len: 13
CDR3nt: TGTGCCAGCAGCTTGGAGGGGGCGTTTGGCTACACCTTC
CDR3aa: CASSLEGAFGYTF